The clone carrying this T cell receptor beta chain appeared many times. This entry is derived from a study of T cells after yellow fever vaccination. TCRdb processed the 5' RACE reads anew with MiXCR; each CDR3 protein has one entry. This sample yields more than 110,000 distinct CDR3 sequences, of which about 6.2% are seen a single time; more than 0.6% belongs to the top ten. The germline CDR1 and CDR2 sequences are DFQATT and SNEGSKA (reference sequence). The V end lost 5 bases, the J end lost 0 bases, and 12 bases lay between the germline ends. The CDR3 is made up of 14 amino acids. The clonotype was recovered from a young man who received the YFV17D yellow fever vaccine. The gene calls are TRBV20-1 and TRBJ2-3; D may correspond to TRBD1 or TRBD2 (5 bases each). The sample in question was CD4+ T cells sorted from PBMCs, obtained 10 days after the yellow fever booster vaccination. The CDR3 bases are TGCAGTGCTCGCCGGGGCCCTAGCACAGATACGCAGTATTTT. It specifies CSARRGPSTDTQYF.